This T cell receptor (beta chain) was recorded in a study of blood T cell repertoires in COVID-19 (dated by TCRdb to about 2020). Notes on the research overall: The collaborator samples originated in the United States, Italy and Spain and spanned the acute and convalescent phases of COVID-19. The material from the prospective study consisted of cDNA or gDNA derived from T cells, B-cell-depleted T cells, or PBMCs. Subjects who had been exposed to COVID-19, were actively infected with it, or had recovered from it provided the deeply sampled blood TCRbeta repertoires that made up the dataset. A freely available public database, intended as a resource for researchers studying the immune response to SARS-CoV-2, is where the repertoires were released. The samples were drawn from the first 160 participants of the ongoing ImmuneRACE study and from some 1,300 subjects provided by 6 global collaborators. Nearly every sample came with metadata listing a de-identified subject ID, COVID-19 status, age in years and sex. Where available, HLA class I and class II types were obtained from metadata supplied by the sample provider rather than from assay-based typing.

What the authors observed across the whole study: The quantity of clinical and demographic metadata differed by source and by participant and was supplied without curation.

In the prospective study, participants were about 18 to 90 years old, resided in around 25 geographic areas of the United States, and were enrolled through a virtual design. In the prospective study, cohorts were assigned on the basis of participant-reported clinical history obtained from a screening survey and a study questionnaire. For ImmuneRACE Cohort 3, a participant was defined as recovered based on two consecutive negative NP/OP PCR tests, clearance by a healthcare professional, or resolution of symptoms. In the prospective study, whole blood, serum and a nasopharyngeal or oropharyngeal swab were collected from each participant by mobile phlebotomists. Additional blood draws and questionnaires over an approximately 2-month period could optionally be provided by prospective study participants. Before DNA extraction, prospective study blood samples were shipped either frozen or at room temperature.

Measured from the cysteine to the phenylalanine, the CDR3 is 14 residues long. CDR3 DNA is the only sequence kept; it has 42 bases, read in frame from the first base. Deletion took 7 bases off V and 3 bases off J, with a span of 15 bases between the germline ends. Per the germline V gene, MNHEY is the CDR1 and SVGAGI is the CDR2. Comments on this clone: Its cognate antigen has yet to be identified. No base-level quality is on record; no much larger clone is a single base apart.

TCRbeta CDR3 regions were amplified from genomic DNA using the immunoSEQ Assay, a bias-controlled multiplex PCR. The authors processed their data as follows. Nucleated cell counts per sample were estimated from amplification of reference gene primers within the assay. To quantify the absolute abundance of each unique TCRbeta CDR3 rearrangement, sequence reads were collapsed and filtered. For each sample, productive Simpson clonality was calculated by taking the square root of Simpson's diversity index across productive rearrangements. TCRdb's version of the immuneACCESS table is confined to in-frame rearrangements and falls short of the full clone set. An unresolved V gene accounts for under half of the shortfall where checked; the remainder is of unknown origin. The V and J calls and clone size were taken over from that table, and D and trimming were inferred from the DNA. The sample records under 250,000 clones, about four fifths of which are singletons. Jointly, the top ten make up 1.5% to 2% of the sample.

Sequences were obtained from PBMCs or T cells enriched from blood (not recorded which). The receptor was isolated from a man in his sixties who had recovered from COVID-19. This chain joins TRBV6-5 to TRBJ1-2; the D segment could be TRBD1, given 5 matching bases. The CDR3 protein sequence reads: CASKGEGLYYGYTF. The DNA sequence is given as TGTGCCAGCAAGGGTGAGGGACTCTACTATGGCTACACCTTC.